This T cell receptor (beta chain) is drawn from a study of vaccination and CD4 T cells after COVID-19. This CDR3 contains 16 residues. Trimming took off 6 bases at V and 0 bases at J, with 18 bases between the two ends. Germline-derived CDR1 and CDR2 are DFQATT and SNEGSKA (reference sequence). This clonotype was recorded a few times. Its antigen is not identified. Noted treatment: approximately 11-day PBMC culture with coronavirus spike peptide pools or control peptides (ViraFEST assay). Cultured CD4+ T cells had their DNA profiled by the Oncomine TCR Beta short-read assay. TCRdb re-called the PCR reads with MiXCR, one entry per CDR3 protein. The data show roughly 14,000 distinct CDR3 sequences, around 45% seen once.

The sequence was obtained from a human donor who had recovered from COVID-19. The sample comprised CD4+ T cells from blood, cultured in vitro. V and J are TRBV20-1 and TRBJ1-3; weak D call: TRBD1 (5 bases). CDR3: CSALSRDRRSGNTIYF. Written as DNA, the CDR3 is TGCAGTGCCCTGAGCCGGGACCGCCGCTCTGGAAACACCATATATTTT.